The 27 T cell receptor beta chains in this list originate from one sample, sequenced in a study of immune reconstitution after stem cell transplant in scleroderma. TCRdb independently ran MiXCR on the RT-PCR reads; one entry per CDR3 protein. The table shows several thousand distinct CDR3 sequences, with approximately 8% occurring only once. Specimen collection occurred before or after autologous hematopoietic stem cell transplantation (not recorded which). These TCRs come from a male donor with systemic sclerosis.

Notes on this clonotype: This sequence may be a read error, since a much larger clone differs from it by one base. V and J are TRBV18 and TRBJ1-6, with D perhaps TRBD1 (5 bases). Germline loops: CDR1 KGHSH, CDR2 LQKENI. This CDR3 spans 13 amino acids. The CDR3 loop reads CASPPGYNSPLHF. The CDR3 DNA follows: TGTGCCAGCCCACCAGGGTATAATTCACCCCTCCACTTT.

Sample share makes this clonotype medium-sized. The rearrangement joins TRBV12-3 or TRBV12-4 to TRBJ1-4; D not resolved. Trimming left V 5 bases short and J 4 bases short, with 11 bases between. This CDR3 is built from 14 residues. CDR3 in DNA: TGTGCCAGCAGTCTCGGAGCTAGTAATGAAAAACTGTTTTTT. Its protein is CASSLGASNEKLFF.

This clonotype is medium-sized. The V and J genes are TRBV7-2 and TRBJ2-6, with 8 bases fitting TRBD1. The germline V gene has CDR1 SGHTA and CDR2 FQGNSA. V was pared by 5 bases and J by 0 bases, with 3 bases of the junction left unmatched. CDR3 size: 16 residues. The CDR3 DNA follows: TGTGCCAGCAGCCTGGGACAGGTCTCTGGGGCCAACGTCCTGACTTTC. Translating it yields CASSLGQVSGANVLTF. The full variable domain, completed using reference TRBV7-2 and TRBJ2-6, is GAGVSQSPSNKVTEKGKDVELRCDPISGHTALYWYRQSLGQGLEFLIYFQGNSAPDKSGLPSDRFSAERTGGSVSTLTIQRTQQEDSAVYLCASSLGQVSGANVLTFGAGSRLTVL.

This clonotype is medium-sized (0.01 to 0.1%) within its sample. The genes are TRBV7-2 and TRBJ2-7; D possibly corresponds to TRBD2 (7 bases). V was trimmed by 5 bases and J by 3 bases, leaving 23 bases between them. Germline CDR1 SGHTA, CDR2 FQGNSA. The CDR3 loop spans 17 amino acids. For the CDR3, the DNA is TGTGCCAGCAGCGGTAAACGCGGGGGCGGAGATTACTACGAGCAGTACTTC. Its translation is CASSGKRGGGDYYEQYF.

The chain employs TRBV15 and TRBJ2-3; 7 bases match TRBD1. The CDR3 is 15 residues long. V lost 1 base and J lost 5; bases outside the gene matches: 6. The germline CDR1 and CDR2 sequences are LNHNV and YYDKDF (reference sequence). CDR3 coding DNA: TGTGCCACCAGCAGAGTGAAGGGACAGAAAGATACGCAGTATTTT. It translates to CATSRVKGQKDTQYF.

This clonotype ranks as medium-sized. The CDR3 loop reads CASSLEDGEETQYF. In DNA, the CDR3 is TGCGCCAGCAGCTTGGAGGACGGAGAAGAGACCCAGTACTTC. The chain recombines TRBV5-1 with TRBJ2-5, with unresolved D. The germline CDR1 and CDR2 sequences are SGHRS and YFSETQ. Trimming cost V 0 bases and J 3 bases, with 9 bases left between them. This CDR3 comprises 14 residues.

The chain combines TRBV6-6 with TRBJ1-1; unclear D gene. CDR3 length: 12 amino acids. Trimming left V 5 bases short and J 7 bases short, with 11 bases between. The germline CDR1 and CDR2 sequences are MNHNY and SVGAGI (reference sequence). The CDR3 spells CASSRGLVEAFF. CDR3 nucleotides: TGTGCCAGCAGTCGAGGACTGGTTGAAGCTTTCTTT.

This clonotype was counted a few times. The gene calls are TRBV12-3 or TRBV12-4 and TRBJ1-2; no clear D. This CDR3 has 13 residues. V lost 7 bases, J lost 6 bases, and 15 bases lay in between. The chain's CDR3 is CASTIPPGNGYTF. DNA of the CDR3: TGTGCCAGCACAATCCCCCCGGGGAATGGCTACACCTTC.

By share, this clonotype counts as medium-sized. The J gene is TRBJ2-1, the V gene TRBV7-8, with 11 bases fitting TRBD2. V lost 5 bases, J lost 6 bases, and 6 bases stayed unmatched. Germline V gene lookup returns CDR1 SGHVS and CDR2 FQNEAQ. CDR3 length equals 15 residues. The CDR3 reads CASSLGTSGGNEQFF. CDR3 bases: TGTGCCAGCAGCCTCGGGACTAGCGGAGGCAATGAGCAGTTCTTC.

This clonotype is categorized as medium-sized. This chain uses TRBV5-1 with TRBJ2-3; D might be TRBD2 (6 bases). Germline assignment: CDR1 SGHRS and CDR2 YFSETQ. The CDR3 spans 14 residues. Trimming left V 2 bases short and J 2 bases short, with 9 bases between. The CDR3 bases are TGCGCCAGCAGCTTAACGGGACTCACAGATACGCAGTATTTT. Its translation is CASSLTGLTDTQYF. The complete variable domain, with remaining parts taken from reference TRBV5-1 and TRBJ2-3, reads KAGVTQTPRYLIKTRGQQVTLSCSPISGHRSVSWYQQTPGQGLQFLFEYFSETQRNKGNFPGRFSGRQFSNSRSEMNVSTLELGDSALYLCASSLTGLTDTQYFGPGTRLTVL.

This clonotype is termed medium-sized. The V call is TRBV7-3, the J call TRBJ2-1, with D perhaps being TRBD1 or TRBD2 (5 bases each). Trimming took 5 bases from V and 0 from J, leaving 14 bases between them. From germline, CDR1 is SGHTA and CDR2 FQGTGA. CDR3 length: 16 residues. In DNA form, the CDR3 reads TGTGCCAGCAGCGCCCAGGGACCTCCCTCCTACAATGAGCAGTTCTTC. As protein: CASSAQGPPSYNEQFF. The variable domain in full, completed from reference TRBV7-3 and TRBJ2-1, reads GAGVSQTPSNKVTEKGKYVELRCDPISGHTALYWYRQSLGQGPEFLIYFQGTGAADDSGLPNDRFFAVRPEGSVSTLKIQRTERGDSAVYLCASSAQGPPSYNEQFFGPGTRLTVL.

This clonotype is labeled medium-sized. The chain is built from TRBV18 and TRBJ1-2, with unresolved D. Trimming took off 4 bases at V and 8 bases at J, with 17 bases between the two ends. This CDR3 spans 14 amino acids. From germline, CDR1 is KGHSH and CDR2 LQKENI. CDR3 loop: CASSLYAIYEGYTF. The CDR3, as DNA: TGTGCCAGCTCACTGTACGCGATCTATGAAGGCTACACCTTC.

The chain carries TRBV5-1 and TRBJ2-1; 9 bases map to TRBD1. CDR3 length: 14 amino acids. Per the germline V gene, CDR1 is SGHRS and CDR2 is YFSETQ. With 5 bases clipped from V and 7 bases from J, the junction kept 7 bases outside the gene matches. The CDR3 reads CASSSGQGFNEQFF. Here the CDR3 DNA reads TGCGCCAGCAGTTCAGGACAGGGGTTTAATGAGCAGTTCTTC.

Judged by abundance, this clonotype is medium-sized (0.01 to 0.1%). This chain connects TRBV6-2 or TRBV6-3 to TRBJ2-5; D gene uncertain. V dropped 4 bases and J dropped 4 bases, with 7 bases sitting between them. Germline lookup yields CDR1 MNHEY and CDR2 SVGEGT. The CDR3 totals 12 residues. The CDR3 spells CASSLAPETQYF. The DNA for the CDR3 is TGTGCCAGCAGTTTGGCACCAGAGACCCAGTACTTC.

This clonotype is classed as medium-sized. The chain couples TRBV28 to TRBJ1-5; D uncertain. The V and J ends lost 3 bases and 0 bases respectively, with 15 bases between them. The CDR3 runs to 17 residues. CDR1 and CDR2 (germline): MDHEN, SYDVKM. CDR3 amino acids: CASSFQAGDYSNQPQHF. CDR3 bases: TGTGCCAGCAGTTTTCAGGCAGGAGATTATAGCAATCAGCCCCAGCATTTT.

This clonotype is medium-sized within its sample. The J gene is TRBJ2-3, the V gene TRBV28; D ambiguous. CDR1 MDHEN and CDR2 SYDVKM come from the germline V gene. V lost 6 bases and J 6 bases, leaving 4 bases between the germline ends. The CDR3 runs 10 residues. The CDR3 DNA reads as TGTGCCAGCAGCCGGGATACGCAGTATTTT. It translates to CASSRDTQYF. The entire variable domain, with the rest obtained from reference TRBV28 and TRBJ2-3, is as follows: DVKVTQSSRYLVKRTGEKVFLECVQDMDHENMFWYRQDPGLGLRLIYFSYDVKMKEKGDIPEGYSVSREKKERFSLILESASTNQTSMYLCASSRDTQYFGPGTRLTVL.

This clonotype was seen a handful of times. The chain has TRBV5-1 and TRBJ2-2, with D unclear. The CDR3 is made up of 13 amino acids. Germline CDR1 is SGHRS and CDR2 is YFSETQ. Trimming pared 4 bases from V and 0 bases from J, leaving 4 bases between. The CDR3 DNA is TGCGCCAGCAGCACATCGAACACCGGGGAGCTGTTTTTT. Amino acid sequence: CASSTSNTGELFF.

The chain carries TRBV10-3 and TRBJ2-7; D is perhaps TRBD1 (6 bases). Germline loops: CDR1 ENHRY, CDR2 SYGVKD. Between the trimmed V and J ends, which lost 3 bases and 3 bases, there was a span of 12 bases. This CDR3 contains 14 residues. This chain's CDR3 is CAISDPRGSYEQYF. Here the CDR3 DNA reads TGTGCCATCAGTGACCCTAGGGGGAGCTACGAGCAGTACTTC.

This clonotype has more than one count but fewer than ten. The V call is TRBV4-2, the J call TRBJ2-1; 7 bases agree with TRBD2. Germline trimming cut 4 bases from V and 0 bases from J; bases unmatched to any gene: 3. The germline V gene encodes CDR1 LGHNA and CDR2 YNFKEQ. The CDR3 extends over 15 amino acids. CDR3 coding DNA: TGTGCCAGCAGCCTCGGCGGGAGCTCCTACAATGAGCAGTTCTTC. Encoded protein: CASSLGGSSYNEQFF.

By share, this clonotype ranks as medium-sized. This chain uses TRBV2 with TRBJ2-3; 9 nucleotides align to TRBD2. Germline CDR1 reads SNHLY; CDR2 reads FYNNEI. V dropped 7 bases and J dropped 5; count of bases not matched to a gene: 4. This CDR3 is built from 13 residues. CDR3 sequence (DNA): TGTGCCAGCACAGCGGGGGGAAGAGATACGCAGTATTTT. This codes for CASTAGGRDTQYF. The full variable domain, with the rest looked up from reference TRBV2 and TRBJ2-3, is EPEVTQTPSHQVTQMGQEVILRCVPISNHLYFYWYRQILGQKVEFLVSFYNNEISEKSEIFDDQFSVERPDGSNFTLKIRSTKLEDSAMYFCASTAGGRDTQYFGPGTRLTVL.

There are a few counts of this clonotype. The rearrangement uses TRBV5-6 and TRBJ2-7; tentative D call: TRBD1 (7 bases). Germline loops: CDR1 SGHDT, CDR2 YYEEEE. The CDR3 spans 15 residues. Trimming removed 0 bases at V and 4 bases at J, with 14 bases between. The CDR3 loop reads CASSLEEGAGYEQYF. CDR3 sequence (DNA): TGTGCCAGCAGCTTGGAGGAGGGGGCGGGATACGAGCAGTACTTC.

This chain uses TRBV20-1 with TRBJ2-5, with TRBD2 matching over 7 bases. The V gene's germline CDR1 is DFQATT and CDR2 SNEGSKA (reference sequence). The ends lost 0 bases at V and 3 bases at J; junction bases unmatched: 1. The CDR3 has 13 amino acids. The CDR3 coding sequence is TGCAGTGCTAGAGATCGGGGGGAAGAGACCCAGTACTTC. This encodes CSARDRGEETQYF.

This clonotype was counted between two and nine times. The DNA is omitted, as the CDR3 cannot be located on it reliably, and the CDR3 follows TCRdb's listing. This chain uses TRBV12-3 or TRBV12-4 with TRBJ2-1; TRBD2 was called by the table and not checked on the DNA. A total of 12 residues make up the CDR3, ends included. The CDR3 spells CASSSSGLGQFF.

By share of the sample, this clonotype is medium-sized. The chain combines TRBV12-3 or TRBV12-4 with TRBJ1-6; D is unclear. With 3 bases removed from V and 2 bases from J, the gap between germline ends came to 5 bases. The CDR3 is 14 residues long. The CDR3 DNA is TGTGCCAGCAGTTTGAGCACCTATAATTCACCCCTCCACTTT. The encoded protein is CASSLSTYNSPLHF.

The V call is TRBV7-2, the J call TRBJ2-7; unclear D gene. This CDR3 comprises 15 residues. Trimming shortened V by 6 bases and J by 0 bases, and 15 bases separated the two germline ends. Germline lookup yields CDR1 SGHTA and CDR2 FQGNSA. The CDR3: CASSANSVRSYEQYF. CDR3 DNA: TGTGCCAGCAGTGCCAATTCGGTCCGCTCCTACGAGCAGTACTTC.

This clonotype is labeled as medium-sized. The DNA for the CDR3 is TGCAGTGCTGAGGAGTCAGGGAGAGGGGAGAACACTGAAGCTTTCTTT. Translation gives CSAEESGRGENTEAFF. V and J are TRBV20-1 and TRBJ1-1; TRBD1 might be the D (5 bases). V gave up 5 bases and J gave up 1 base, with 20 bases separating them. The CDR3 has 16 residues. The germline CDR1 and CDR2 sequences are DFQATT and SNEGSKA (reference sequence).

In its sample, this clonotype is medium-sized. The chain links TRBV20-1 to TRBJ1-3, with D unclear. V was trimmed by 2 bases and J by 0 bases, leaving 8 bases between them. The CDR3 totals 14 residues. Per the germline V gene, CDR1 is DFQATT and CDR2 is SNEGSKA (reference sequence). CDR3 in DNA: TGCAGTGCTAGACAGGCGAGCTCTGGAAACACCATATATTTT. This translates into CSARQASSGNTIYF.